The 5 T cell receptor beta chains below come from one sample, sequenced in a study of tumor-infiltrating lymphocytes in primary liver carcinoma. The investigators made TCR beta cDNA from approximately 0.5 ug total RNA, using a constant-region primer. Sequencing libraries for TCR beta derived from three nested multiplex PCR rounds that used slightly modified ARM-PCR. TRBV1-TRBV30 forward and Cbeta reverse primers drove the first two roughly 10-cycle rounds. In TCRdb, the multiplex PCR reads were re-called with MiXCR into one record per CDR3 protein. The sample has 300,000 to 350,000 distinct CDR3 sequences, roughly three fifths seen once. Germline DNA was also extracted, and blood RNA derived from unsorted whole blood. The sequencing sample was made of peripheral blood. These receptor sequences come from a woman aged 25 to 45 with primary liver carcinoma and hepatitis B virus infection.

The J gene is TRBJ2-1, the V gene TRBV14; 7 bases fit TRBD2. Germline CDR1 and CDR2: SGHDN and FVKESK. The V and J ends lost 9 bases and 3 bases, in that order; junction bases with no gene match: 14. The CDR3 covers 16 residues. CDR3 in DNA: TGTGCCAGTTGCCAAACCGGGACTAACGGCTACAATGAGCAGTTCTTC. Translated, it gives CASCQTGTNGYNEQFF.

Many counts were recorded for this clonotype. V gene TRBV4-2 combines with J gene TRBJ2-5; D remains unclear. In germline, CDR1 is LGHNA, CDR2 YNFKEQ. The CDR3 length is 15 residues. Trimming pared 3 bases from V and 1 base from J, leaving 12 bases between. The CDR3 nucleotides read TGTGCCAGCAGCCAGTACCAGGCAGGCCAAGAGACCCAGTACTTC. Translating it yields CASSQYQAGQETQYF.

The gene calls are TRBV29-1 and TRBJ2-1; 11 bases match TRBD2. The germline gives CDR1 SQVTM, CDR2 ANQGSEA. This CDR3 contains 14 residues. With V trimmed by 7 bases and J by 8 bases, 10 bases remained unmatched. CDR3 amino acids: CSGSETSGTYEQFF. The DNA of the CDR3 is TGCAGCGGCTCCGAGACTAGCGGGACCTATGAGCAGTTCTTC.

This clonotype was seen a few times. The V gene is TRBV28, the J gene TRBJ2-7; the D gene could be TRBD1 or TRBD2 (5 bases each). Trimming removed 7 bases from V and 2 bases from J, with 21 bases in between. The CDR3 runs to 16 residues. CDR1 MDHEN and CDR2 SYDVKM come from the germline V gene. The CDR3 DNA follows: TGTGCCAGCAAACCCGGTCCCGACATGGGGGCCTACGAGCAGTACTTC. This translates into CASKPGPDMGAYEQYF.

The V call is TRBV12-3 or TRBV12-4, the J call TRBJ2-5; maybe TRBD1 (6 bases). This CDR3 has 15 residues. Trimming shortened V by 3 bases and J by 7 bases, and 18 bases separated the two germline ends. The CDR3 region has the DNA TGTGCCAGCAGTTTGAGTCGGCAGGGGTCAGGGACCCAGTACTTC. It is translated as CASSLSRQGSGTQYF.